This T cell receptor beta chain appears in the sequencing data of a study of T-cell reconstitution after alpha-beta-depleted transplantation in children. The study's findings and limits: Expanded graft clones, several hundred of them, were reportedly the source of alpha-beta T cells about two months after transplant. Some patients showed high day-60 TCRbeta diversity, which derived from surviving recipient T cells and thymic progenitors. Newly made T cells mostly supplied T-cell counts and diversity one year after transplant.

This clonotype was counted a few times. Its antigen is not identified. Unique molecular identifiers were incorporated during preparation of the TCRbeta library. Via MiXCR, TCRdb re-called the PCR reads, giving one row per CDR3 protein. The table records around 960,000 distinct CDR3 sequences, around 30% of them present only once. The CDR3 has 16 residues. Germline loops: CDR1 SGHRS, CDR2 YFSETQ. Losses at the gene ends were 4 bases for V and 1 base for J; bases not matched to a gene: 7. The specimen was PBMCs, mostly from graft donor cells, collected 360 days after TCRalphabeta/CD19-depleted stem cell transplant. The source of this sequence is a boy less than two years old who had a stem cell transplant for SCID, so the T cells may come from the graft donor. J is TRBJ2-1 and V is TRBV5-1; 8 nucleotides line up with TRBD2. This CDR3 is CASSPGLVGSYNEQFF. The CDR3, as DNA: TGCGCCAGCAGCCCGGGACTAGTCGGATCCTACAATGAGCAGTTCTTC.